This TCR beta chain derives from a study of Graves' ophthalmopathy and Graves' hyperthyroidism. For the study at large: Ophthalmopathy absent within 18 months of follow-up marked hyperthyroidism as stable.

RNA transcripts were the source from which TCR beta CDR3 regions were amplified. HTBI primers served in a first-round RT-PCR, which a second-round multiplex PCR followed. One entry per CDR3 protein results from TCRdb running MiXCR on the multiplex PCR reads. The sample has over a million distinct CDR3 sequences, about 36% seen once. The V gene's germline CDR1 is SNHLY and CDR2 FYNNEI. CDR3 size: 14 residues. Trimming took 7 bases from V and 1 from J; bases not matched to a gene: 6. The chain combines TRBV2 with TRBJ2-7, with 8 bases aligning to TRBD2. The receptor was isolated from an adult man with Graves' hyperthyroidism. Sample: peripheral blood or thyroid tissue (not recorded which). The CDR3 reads CASTAGGGSYEQYF. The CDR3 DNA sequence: TGTGCCAGCACCGCGGGGGGAGGGTCCTACGAGCAGTACTTC.